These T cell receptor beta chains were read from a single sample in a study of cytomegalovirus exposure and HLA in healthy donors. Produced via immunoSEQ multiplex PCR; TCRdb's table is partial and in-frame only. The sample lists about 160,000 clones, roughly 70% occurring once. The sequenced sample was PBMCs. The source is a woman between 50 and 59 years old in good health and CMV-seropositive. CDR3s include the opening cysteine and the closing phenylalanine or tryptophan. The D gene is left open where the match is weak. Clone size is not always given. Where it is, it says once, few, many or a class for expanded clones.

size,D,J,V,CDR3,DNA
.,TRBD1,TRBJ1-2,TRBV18,CASSRGQGPDGYTF,TGTGCCAGCTCACGTGGACAGGGACCGGACGGCTACACCTTC
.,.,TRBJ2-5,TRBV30,CAWSRGNQETQYF,TGTGCCTGGAGTAGAGGCAATCAAGAGACCCAGTACTTC
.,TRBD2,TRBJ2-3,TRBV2,CASSVISGGTDTQYF,TGTGCCAGCAGTGTTATTAGCGGGGGCACAGATACGCAGTATTTT
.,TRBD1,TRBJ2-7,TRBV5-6,CASSLGQGGYEQYF,TGTGCCAGCAGCTTAGGACAGGGCGGCTACGAGCAGTACTTC
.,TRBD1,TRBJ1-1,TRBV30,CAWNRGWLGGTEAFF,TGTGCCTGGAACAGGGGCTGGCTGGGAGGCACTGAAGCTTTCTTT
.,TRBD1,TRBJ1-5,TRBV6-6,CASRTGAGQPQHF,TGTGCCAGCAGGACAGGGGCGGGTCAGCCCCAGCATTTT
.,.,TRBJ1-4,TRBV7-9,CASSLVAGLGEKLFF,TGTGCCAGCAGCTTAGTGGCAGGGCTAGGAGAAAAACTGTTTTTT
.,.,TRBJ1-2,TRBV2,CASNEGRLDYTF,TGTGCCAGCAACGAAGGGAGACTTGACTACACCTTC
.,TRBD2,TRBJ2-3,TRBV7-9,CASSAPTSTSEDTQYF,TGTGCCAGCAGCGCACCAACCTCGACTAGCGAGGATACGCAGTATTTT
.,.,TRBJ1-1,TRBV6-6,CASSYPSGQMNTEAFF,TGTGCCAGCAGTTACCCCTCCGGACAGATGAACACTGAAGCTTTCTTT
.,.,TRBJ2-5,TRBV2,CASSAQPQETQYF,TGTGCCAGCAGTGCACAACCCCAAGAGACCCAGTACTTC
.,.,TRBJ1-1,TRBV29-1,CSVEYNTEAFF,TGCAGCGTTGAATATAACACTGAAGCTTTCTTT
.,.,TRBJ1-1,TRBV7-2,CASSLRSGNGHEAFF,TGTGCCAGCAGCTTACGGTCGGGGAATGGCCATGAAGCTTTCTTT
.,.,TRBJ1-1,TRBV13,CASSLRVRTFTEAFF,TGTGCCAGCAGCTTACGGGTCCGTACGTTCACTGAAGCTTTCTTT
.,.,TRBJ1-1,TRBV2,CASSEDAAMNTEAFF,TGTGCCAGCAGTGAAGACGCGGCAATGAACACTGAAGCTTTCTTT
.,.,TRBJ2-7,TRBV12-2,CASRSSDRLISREQYF,TGTGCAAGTCGCTCATCCGACAGGTTAATCAGTCGCGAGCAGTACTTC
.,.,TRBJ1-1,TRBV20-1,CSARQGFEAFF,TGCAGTGCTAGACAGGGATTTGAAGCTTTCTTT
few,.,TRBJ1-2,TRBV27,CASSHTPGQGVYGYTF,TGTGCCAGCAGTCACACTCCGGGACAAGGGGTCTATGGCTACACCTTC